Below are 10 T cell receptor beta chains sequenced from a single sample in a study of cytomegalovirus exposure and HLA in healthy donors. Primers for the PCR totalled 60 Vbeta and 13 Jbeta. Profiled with immunoSEQ multiplex PCR; TCRdb holds only in-frame clones, not every one. The table has some 110,000 clones, around 82% seen once. The sample comprised PBMCs. The origin of the receptors is a woman aged 40 to 50 in good health and CMV-seronegative.

This chain uses TRBV5-4 with TRBJ2-1; TRBD2 agrees at 13 bases. The CDR3 loop spans 15 amino acids. Germline CDR1 and CDR2: SGHNT and YYREEE (reference sequence). The V gene end was trimmed by 4 bases and the J gene end by 5 bases; junction bases not matched to a gene: 3. CDR3 loop: CASSLTSGRHNEQFF. CDR3 sequence (DNA): TGTGCCAGCAGCCTGACTAGCGGGAGGCACAATGAGCAGTTCTTC.

The chain couples TRBV11-1 to TRBJ2-7; 7 bases fit TRBD2. Per germline, CDR1 SGHAT and CDR2 FQDESV (reference sequence). Trimming cost V 5 bases and J 3 bases; bases outside gene matches: 13. CDR3 size: 16 residues. The CDR3, as DNA: TGTGCCAGCAGCGGAGGGAGGGAGGACTCCTTCTACGAGCAGTACTTC. This encodes CASSGGREDSFYEQYF.

The chain recombines TRBV28 with TRBJ2-7; maybe TRBD2 (6 bases). Germline V gene lookup returns CDR1 MDHEN and CDR2 SYDVKM. The CDR3 contains 14 residues. V lost 5 bases to trimming and J lost 2 bases, with 13 bases between them. CDR3 bases: TGTGCCAGCAGTCCGCCCGGGAGTCCCTACGAGCAGTACTTC. Its protein is CASSPPGSPYEQYF.

This clone turned up a few times. This chain joins TRBV19 and TRBJ1-5, with 10 bases identical to TRBD1. With 6 bases clipped from V and 1 base from J, the junction kept 6 bases outside the gene matches. The CDR3 sequence is 16 residues long. Germline lookup yields CDR1 LNHDA and CDR2 SQIVND (reference sequence). The CDR3 DNA follows: TGTGCCAGTAGGTTGGACAGGGGGTCGAGCAATCAGCCCCAGCATTTT. Translated: CASRLDRGSSNQPQHF.

The sample holds a few counts of this clone. This chain links TRBV5-1 with TRBJ1-1; no reliable D call. Germline loops: CDR1 SGHRS, CDR2 YFSETQ. The CDR3 is made up of 14 amino acids. Trimming left V 4 bases short and J 1 base short, with 11 bases between. CDR3: CASSPETPNTEAFF. The DNA for the CDR3 is TGCGCCAGCAGCCCCGAGACACCGAACACTGAAGCTTTCTTT.

The chain recombines TRBV27 with TRBJ2-1, with TRBD2 matching 12 bases. The CDR3 length is 16 residues. V lost 5 bases to trimming and J lost 1 base; unmatched junction nucleotides: 3. Germline V CDR1 and CDR2: MNHEY, SMNVEV (reference sequence). The CDR3 nucleotides are TGTGCCAGCAGTACTCTAGCGGGAGGGTCCTACAATGAGCAGTTCTTC. Translated: CASSTLAGGSYNEQFF.

The CDR3 loop reads CASRFSRGTEAFF. The DNA for the CDR3 is TGTGCCAGCAGGTTTTCTAGAGGGACTGAAGCTTTCTTT. The V gene is TRBV28, the J gene TRBJ1-1; D gene ambiguous. The CDR3 covers 13 residues. The germline V gene has CDR1 MDHEN and CDR2 SYDVKM. V was trimmed by 6 bases and J by 5 bases, leaving 13 bases between them.

In DNA form, the CDR3 reads TGTGCCAGCAGTCGACGGGGGGATTGGGCCAACGTCCTGACTTTC. This sequence encodes CASSRRGDWANVLTF. This rearrangement joins TRBV6-5 to TRBJ2-6, with TRBD2 matching 7 bases. Germline V gene lookup returns CDR1 MNHEY and CDR2 SVGAGI. V dropped 5 bases and J dropped 5; count of bases not matched to a gene: 6. The CDR3 spans 15 residues.

There are a few counts of this clone. This chain connects TRBV7-9 to TRBJ1-6; 9 positions agree with TRBD1. The CDR3 is 14 residues long. CDR1 SEHNR and CDR2 FQNEAQ come from the germline V gene (reference sequence). Trimming took 5 bases from V and 14 from J; bases not matched to a gene: 10. The CDR3 DNA reads TGTGCCAGCAGCCCGGGACAGGGTCCCAGGGCCCTCCACTTT. Amino acids: CASSPGQGPRALHF.

The gene calls are TRBV7-9 and TRBJ1-6; 9 nucleotides line up with TRBD1. The CDR3 consists of 16 residues. Germline V gives CDR1 SEHNR, CDR2 FQNEAQ (reference sequence). The V and J ends lost 2 bases and 3 bases, in that order; junction bases with no gene match: 2. The CDR3 sequence is CASSLRTGVYNSPLHF. The CDR3 nucleotides read TGTGCCAGCAGCTTAAGGACAGGGGTCTATAATTCACCCCTCCACTTT.